The subject of this entry is one TCR beta chain. There is no known antigen for this receptor. The input lacks base qualities; no much larger clone sits a single base away. The CDR3 goes from the cysteine to the phenylalanine over 14 residues. Just CDR3 DNA is preserved here, 42 bases in frame from base 1. CDR1 and CDR2 are drawn from the germline V gene (reference sequence): LNHDA, SQIVND. The junction shows trimming of 5 bases on V and 2 bases on J, plus 10 bases between the germline ends. This entry is derived from a study of OX40 agonist ivuxolimab in advanced cancers. About the study as a whole: Ivuxolimab, which targeted the costimulatory receptor OX40 (CD134), was an agonistic, fully human IgG2 monoclonal antibody. Intravenous ivuxolimab was administered to patients every 2 weeks at six dose levels: 0.01, 0.1, 0.3, 1.5, 3 and 10 mg/kg. Of the roughly 51 dose-escalation patients, hepatocellular carcinoma was present in about 20, melanoma in approximately 15, renal cell carcinoma in 9 and head and neck cancer in 9. The dose-escalation cohort was 82.7% male with a mean age of approximately 60 years, ranging from roughly 20 to 80. Patients were allowed to have had prior anti-PD-1, anti-PD-L1 or anti-CTLA-4 therapy, and approximately 39% of the dose-escalation patients had been treated with checkpoint inhibitors. Three dose-escalation patients achieved partial responses, one with hepatocellular carcinoma and two with cutaneous melanoma. The point of sequencing TCRbeta in the periphery was to test whether ivuxolimab changed TCR sequence diversity and drove clonal T-cell expansion. The paper covers the monotherapy dose-escalation part of the phase I ivuxolimab trial, which included N ≈ 50 patients.

Genomic DNA was extracted from sorted cells for sequencing of the TCRbeta CDR3 region. TCRbeta CDR3 regions were sequenced using the immunoSEQ Assay. The source is immuneACCESS, and TCRdb retained only in-frame sequences with V and J called. Part of the clones is not carried over; for the studies checked, unresolved V genes explain less than half of this, and the remainder is unexplained. The sample includes around 84,000 clones, with around 94% observed a single time. Of the sample, around 10% falls within the top ten clones. The trial excluded patients who had a history of autoimmune disease or who were on systemic immunosuppression. Peripheral blood for TCR sequencing was collected from all dose cohorts at baseline, on cycle 4 day 1, and on cycle 7 day 1. The samples were drawn from a first-in-human, open-label, multicenter phase I dose-escalation trial of ivuxolimab. Adults with locally advanced or metastatic head and neck squamous cell, hepatocellular, melanoma or renal cell carcinoma were enrolled in the trial. CD4+ and CD8+ T cells were sorted separately from peripheral blood before TCR sequencing.

Summary of the overall study and its limitations: On average, CD8+ T cells showed more expanded clones than CD4+ T cells after ivuxolimab. In partial responders in the 0.1-3.0 mg/kg groups, normalized peripheral clonal expansion was found to be among the lowest, especially among CD8+ T cells. Antigen specificity was not determined for the clonally expanded peripheral T cells. Low levels of normalized T-cell clonal expansion were also seen in some nonresponding patients. At doses of 0.1 to 3.0 mg/kg, clonal expansion of both CD4+ and CD8+ blood T cells was observed from baseline to week 6.

The chain couples TRBV19 to TRBJ2-1; TRBD1 is possibly the D segment (6 matching bases). This specimen was CD4+ or CD8+ T cells sorted from blood, taken in a trial of the OX40 agonist ivuxolimab. The clonotype originates from an adult with an advanced solid tumor such as melanoma, head and neck, liver or kidney cancer. Here is the DNA: TGTGCCAGTAGTGATGCAGGGGCCTACAATGAGCAGTTCTTC. Its protein is CASSDAGAYNEQFF.